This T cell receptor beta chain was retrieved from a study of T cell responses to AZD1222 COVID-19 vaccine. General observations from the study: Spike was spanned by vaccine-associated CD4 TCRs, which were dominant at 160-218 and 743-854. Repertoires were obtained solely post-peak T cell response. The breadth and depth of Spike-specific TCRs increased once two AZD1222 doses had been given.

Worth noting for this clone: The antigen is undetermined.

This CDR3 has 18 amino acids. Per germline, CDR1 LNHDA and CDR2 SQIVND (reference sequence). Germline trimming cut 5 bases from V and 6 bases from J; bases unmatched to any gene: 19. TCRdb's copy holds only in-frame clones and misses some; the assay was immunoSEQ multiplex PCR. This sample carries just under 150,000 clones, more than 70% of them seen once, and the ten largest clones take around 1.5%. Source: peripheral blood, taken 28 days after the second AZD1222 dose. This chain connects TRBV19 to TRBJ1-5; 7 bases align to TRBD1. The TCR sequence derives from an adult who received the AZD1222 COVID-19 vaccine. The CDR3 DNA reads TGTGCCAGTAGTTCCTCCGGGCCAGGGGGTGCGGTTATTCAGCCCCAGCATTTT. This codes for CASSSSGPGGAVIQPQHF.